The 7 T cell receptor beta chains presented below share a single source sample, sequenced in a study of T-cell memory formation after mild COVID-19. Each CDR3 protein is one row after TCRdb ran MiXCR on the 5' RACE reads. The sample contains about 260,000 distinct CDR3 sequences, roughly 15% of which appear only once. Source material: PBMCs or a T cell subset sorted from them (not recorded which). The receptor source for this set is a man aged 18 to 30 who had mild COVID-19 (a few samples of this study predate the infection). Cell type and time point are not known.

The chain is built from TRBV5-1 and TRBJ2-5, with D perhaps TRBD2 (7 bases). Looked up from germline, CDR1 is SGHRS and CDR2 is YFSETQ. This CDR3 has 15 residues. V was cut by 0 bases and J by 5 bases, with 14 bases left in between. CDR3 nucleotides: TGCGCCAGCAGCTTGGAACGGGGGGCGAGGGAGACCCAGTACTTC. As protein: CASSLERGARETQYF.

This clonotype has at least ten counts. The chain employs TRBV7-2 and TRBJ1-2; 8 nucleotides agree with TRBD1. Losses at the gene ends were 4 bases for V and 4 bases for J; bases not matched to a gene: 14. Per the germline V gene, CDR1 is SGHTA and CDR2 is FQGNSA. The CDR3 totals 17 residues. For the CDR3, the DNA is TGTGCCAGCAGCTCGCTACGCACAGGGGGGAGGGGCTATGGCTACACCTTC. Amino acids: CASSSLRTGGRGYGYTF.

This clonotype was observed many times. V usage is TRBV20-1 and J usage is TRBJ2-7, with unresolved D. The V end was cut by 5 bases, the J end by 2 bases, with 13 bases between. Germline CDR1 and CDR2: DFQATT and SNEGSKA (reference sequence). This CDR3 spans 13 amino acids. CDR3 sequence (DNA): TGCAGTGCTCAGAAATCAAATCCCTACGAGCAGTACGTC. Protein sequence: CSAQKSNPYEQYV.

The CDR3, as DNA: TGTGCCAGCACCACCGGTGGGGGACTTTGGGGCTACACCTTC. Residues: CASTTGGGLWGYTF. V gene TRBV28 combines with J gene TRBJ1-2, with D maybe TRBD1 (5 bases). CDR1 and CDR2 from the germline V gene are MDHEN and SYDVKM. The CDR3 extends over 14 amino acids. The V and J ends lost 7 bases and 8 bases respectively, with 20 bases between them.

This clonotype was seen a handful of times. The rearrangement uses TRBV5-5 and TRBJ1-3; 7 nucleotides agree with TRBD1. V trimming: 3 bases; J trimming: 7 bases; junction bases outside the gene matches: 7. The CDR3 runs to 14 residues. Germline CDR1 reads SGHKS; CDR2 reads YYEKEE (reference sequence). The CDR3 sequence: CASSSTRGGNTIYF. CDR3 nucleotides: TGTGCCAGCAGCTCGACCAGGGGGGGTAACACCATATATTTT.

This clonotype was observed a few times. The V and J genes are TRBV6-2 or TRBV6-3 and TRBJ2-2, with D unresolved. The V end was cut by 1 base, the J end by 7 bases, with 7 bases between. Germline-derived CDR1 and CDR2 are MNHEY and SVGEGT. The CDR3 length is 13 residues. CDR3 coding DNA: TGTGCCAGCAGTTACTTTGACGGCGGGGAGCTGTTTTTT. This encodes CASSYFDGGELFF.

This clonotype was seen more than once but under ten times. The chain combines TRBV20-1 with TRBJ2-7, with 8 bases identical to TRBD1. Germline CDR1 is DFQATT and CDR2 is SNEGSKA (reference sequence). The CDR3 runs 14 residues. V shed 6 bases and J 2 bases; nucleotides not matched to a gene: 9. CDR3 amino acids: CSALNRGNPYEQYF. In DNA form, the CDR3 reads TGCAGTGCCCTAAACAGGGGGAACCCCTACGAGCAGTACTTC.